This is a list of T cell receptor beta chains from one sample in a study of blood T cell repertoires in COVID-19. Method: immunoSEQ multiplex PCR; TCRdb's copy keeps in-frame clones and lacks some. The sample holds tens of thousands of clones, about 85% seen once. Sequencing input: peripheral blood. These TCRs come from a human donor in a cohort sampled during active COVID-19. Both conserved end residues are part of each CDR3. Fields, in order: D gene, clone size, CDR3 length, V gene, J gene, CDR3 protein, CDR3 DNA. A D gene is named only where the DNA matches it firmly. Not all rows give a size; the values are once, few, many and, for expanded clones, a class.

d_call: TRBD1; clone_size: .; cdr3_length: 16; v_call: TRBV4-1; j_call: TRBJ1-4; cdr3_aa: CASSARQGITNEKLFF; cdr3_nt: TGCGCCAGCAGCGCCCGACAGGGGATAACTAATGAAAAACTGTTTTTT
d_call: .; clone_size: .; cdr3_length: 16; v_call: TRBV28; j_call: TRBJ1-2; cdr3_aa: CASIHSGGGPGYGYTF; cdr3_nt: TGTGCCAGCATTCACTCCGGGGGGGGCCCGGGGTATGGCTACACCTTC
d_call: .; clone_size: .; cdr3_length: 15; v_call: TRBV10-1; j_call: TRBJ2-1; cdr3_aa: CASSESQGGHNEQFF; cdr3_nt: TGCGCCAGCAGTGAAAGTCAGGGGGGTCACAATGAGCAGTTCTTC
d_call: TRBD1; clone_size: .; cdr3_length: 14; v_call: TRBV30; j_call: TRBJ2-2; cdr3_aa: CAWTTGRDTGELFF; cdr3_nt: TGTGCCTGGACGACAGGGAGAGACACCGGGGAGCTGTTTTTT
d_call: TRBD2; clone_size: .; cdr3_length: 14; v_call: TRBV18; j_call: TRBJ2-1; cdr3_aa: CASSPAGGPDEQFF; cdr3_nt: TGTGCCAGCTCACCAGCGGGAGGGCCCGATGAGCAGTTCTTC
d_call: TRBD2; clone_size: .; cdr3_length: 13; v_call: TRBV7-3; j_call: TRBJ2-1; cdr3_aa: CASSSGAYNEQFF; cdr3_nt: TGTGCCAGCAGCAGCGGGGCTTACAATGAGCAGTTCTTC
d_call: .; clone_size: .; cdr3_length: 13; v_call: TRBV6-1; j_call: TRBJ1-1; cdr3_aa: CASSESPGLQAFF; cdr3_nt: TGTGCCAGCAGTGAAAGTCCGGGACTTCAAGCTTTCTTT
d_call: TRBD2; clone_size: few; cdr3_length: 14; v_call: TRBV14; j_call: TRBJ2-4; cdr3_aa: CASSQGGSTNIQYF; cdr3_nt: TGTGCCAGCAGCCAGGGAGGGTCGACGAACATTCAGTACTTC
d_call: TRBD2; clone_size: .; cdr3_length: 14; v_call: TRBV7-2; j_call: TRBJ2-7; cdr3_aa: CASSPRLALHEQYF; cdr3_nt: TGTGCCAGCAGCCCTCGACTAGCCCTACACGAGCAGTACTTC
d_call: .; clone_size: .; cdr3_length: 14; v_call: TRBV6-5; j_call: TRBJ1-5; cdr3_aa: CASSFGDSNQPQHF; cdr3_nt: TGTGCCAGCAGTTTCGGAGACAGCAATCAGCCCCAGCATTTT
d_call: .; clone_size: .; cdr3_length: 13; v_call: TRBV28; j_call: TRBJ1-2; cdr3_aa: CATYPTGHYGYTF; cdr3_nt: TGTGCCACCTATCCGACAGGACACTATGGCTACACCTTC
d_call: TRBD1; clone_size: .; cdr3_length: 14; v_call: TRBV10-3; j_call: TRBJ2-7; cdr3_aa: CAISGGTGIHEQYF; cdr3_nt: TGTGCCATCAGTGGGGGGACAGGGATCCACGAGCAGTACTTC
d_call: TRBD1; clone_size: .; cdr3_length: 15; v_call: TRBV6-1; j_call: TRBJ1-3; cdr3_aa: CASSEGTGIGNTIYF; cdr3_nt: TGTGCCAGCAGTGAGGGGACAGGGATTGGAAACACCATATATTTT
d_call: TRBD1; clone_size: .; cdr3_length: 14; v_call: TRBV4-1; j_call: TRBJ1-2; cdr3_aa: CASSLRDRVRGYTF; cdr3_nt: TGCGCCAGCAGCCTCAGAGACAGGGTGAGGGGCTACACCTTC
d_call: .; clone_size: .; cdr3_length: 15; v_call: TRBV6-2/TRBV6-3; j_call: TRBJ2-7; cdr3_aa: CASSYLASRTYEQYF; cdr3_nt: TGTGCCAGCAGTTACTTGGCTAGCCGAACCTACGAGCAGTACTTC
d_call: TRBD1; clone_size: .; cdr3_length: 17; v_call: TRBV30; j_call: TRBJ2-4; cdr3_aa: CAWRGTGQRGAKNIQYF; cdr3_nt: TGTGCCTGGAGGGGGACAGGGCAAAGAGGAGCCAAAAACATTCAGTACTTC
d_call: .; clone_size: .; cdr3_length: 20; v_call: TRBV6-2/TRBV6-3; j_call: TRBJ1-4; cdr3_aa: CASSYSASSAYLPTNEKLFF; cdr3_nt: TGTGCCAGCAGTTACTCGGCGTCGTCAGCGTACCTTCCAACTAATGAAAAACTGTTTTTT
d_call: .; clone_size: once; cdr3_length: 13; v_call: TRBV7-3; j_call: TRBJ2-5; cdr3_aa: CASSSRREETQYF; cdr3_nt: TGTGCCAGCAGCTCTAGACGGGAAGAGACCCAGTACTTC
d_call: TRBD1; clone_size: .; cdr3_length: 16; v_call: TRBV7-9; j_call: TRBJ2-2; cdr3_aa: CASSPGTGASTGELFF; cdr3_nt: TGTGCCAGCAGCCCAGGGACAGGGGCTTCCACCGGGGAGCTGTTTTTT
d_call: TRBD1; clone_size: .; cdr3_length: 14; v_call: TRBV10-2; j_call: TRBJ1-2; cdr3_aa: CASSERAQGDGYTF; cdr3_nt: TGCGCCAGCAGTGAAAGGGCCCAGGGGGATGGCTACACCTTC
d_call: TRBD2; clone_size: once; cdr3_length: 15; v_call: TRBV28; j_call: TRBJ2-1; cdr3_aa: CASRTTSGGYNEQFF; cdr3_nt: TGTGCCAGCAGAACTACTAGCGGGGGCTACAATGAGCAGTTCTTC
d_call: TRBD1; clone_size: .; cdr3_length: 15; v_call: TRBV5-1; j_call: TRBJ1-4; cdr3_aa: CASSLTGTVHEKLFF; cdr3_nt: TGCGCCAGCAGCTTGACCGGGACAGTACATGAAAAACTGTTTTTT
d_call: TRBD1; clone_size: .; cdr3_length: 13; v_call: TRBV12-3/TRBV12-4; j_call: TRBJ1-2; cdr3_aa: CASWTGLNYGYTF; cdr3_nt: TGTGCCAGTTGGACAGGCTTGAACTATGGCTACACCTTC
d_call: TRBD2; clone_size: .; cdr3_length: 15; v_call: TRBV7-2; j_call: TRBJ2-4; cdr3_aa: CASSLAGGRSNIQYF; cdr3_nt: TGTGCCAGCAGCTTAGCGGGCGGGAGGTCGAACATTCAGTACTTC
d_call: TRBD1; clone_size: once; cdr3_length: 15; v_call: TRBV7-9; j_call: TRBJ2-7; cdr3_aa: CASSPGQGAYYEQYF; cdr3_nt: TGTGCCAGCAGCCCCGGACAGGGGGCTTACTACGAGCAGTACTTC
d_call: .; clone_size: .; cdr3_length: 15; v_call: TRBV5-1; j_call: TRBJ2-1; cdr3_aa: CASSLQGSEYNEQFF; cdr3_nt: TGCGCCAGCAGCTTACAGGGTTCGGAATACAATGAGCAGTTCTTC
d_call: .; clone_size: few; cdr3_length: 12; v_call: TRBV6-5; j_call: TRBJ2-7; cdr3_aa: CATRGGAYEQYF; cdr3_nt: TGTGCCACTCGGGGAGGAGCCTACGAGCAGTACTTC
d_call: TRBD1; clone_size: .; cdr3_length: 15; v_call: TRBV7-7; j_call: TRBJ2-5; cdr3_aa: CASSLRQGLSETQYF; cdr3_nt: TGTGCTAGCAGCTTACGACAGGGGTTAAGTGAGACCCAGTACTTC
d_call: TRBD1; clone_size: .; cdr3_length: 17; v_call: TRBV7-2; j_call: TRBJ2-1; cdr3_aa: CASSPGRNRGPYNEQFF; cdr3_nt: TGTGCCAGCAGCCCGGGCCGAAACAGGGGACCCTACAATGAGCAGTTCTTC
d_call: TRBD1; clone_size: .; cdr3_length: 16; v_call: TRBV7-6; j_call: TRBJ2-2; cdr3_aa: CASSSQRQGVGGELFF; cdr3_nt: TGTGCCAGCAGCTCCCAACGACAGGGGGTGGGCGGGGAGCTGTTTTTT
d_call: .; clone_size: few; cdr3_length: 17; v_call: TRBV4-1; j_call: TRBJ1-6; cdr3_aa: CASSQDERGKVRSPLHF; cdr3_nt: TGCGCCAGCAGCCAAGATGAACGGGGGAAAGTGAGATCACCCCTCCACTTT
d_call: .; clone_size: .; cdr3_length: 13; v_call: TRBV20-1; j_call: TRBJ2-7; cdr3_aa: CLASGRPTYEQYF; cdr3_nt: TGCCTTGCGAGTGGGCGGCCAACCTACGAGCAGTACTTC
d_call: TRBD1; clone_size: .; cdr3_length: 14; v_call: TRBV5-6; j_call: TRBJ1-5; cdr3_aa: CASSLHDRGQPQHF; cdr3_nt: TGTGCCAGCAGCTTGCATGACAGGGGTCAGCCCCAGCATTTT
d_call: .; clone_size: .; cdr3_length: 15; v_call: TRBV18; j_call: TRBJ1-1; cdr3_aa: CASSRDRPSNTEAFF; cdr3_nt: TGTGCCAGCTCACGCGACAGGCCCTCAAACACTGAAGCTTTCTTT
d_call: .; clone_size: .; cdr3_length: 21; v_call: TRBV7-8; j_call: TRBJ2-1; cdr3_aa: CASSPLLGVFSKGLRNNEQFF; cdr3_nt: TGTGCCAGCAGCCCACTCCTTGGGGTTTTTAGCAAGGGACTCCGAAACAATGAGCAGTTCTTC
d_call: TRBD1; clone_size: .; cdr3_length: 15; v_call: TRBV4-3; j_call: TRBJ2-5; cdr3_aa: CASSPRGQIQETQYF; cdr3_nt: TGCGCCAGCAGCCCCAGGGGGCAGATACAAGAGACCCAGTACTTC
d_call: .; clone_size: .; cdr3_length: 18; v_call: TRBV11-2; j_call: TRBJ2-6; cdr3_aa: CASSLDTAGNSGANVLTF; cdr3_nt: TGTGCCAGCAGCTTAGATACCGCAGGGAACTCTGGGGCCAACGTCCTGACTTTC
d_call: .; clone_size: .; cdr3_length: 17; v_call: TRBV12-5; j_call: TRBJ1-3; cdr3_aa: CASGSTPYGEGQNTIYF; cdr3_nt: TGTGCTAGTGGTTCAACCCCCTACGGGGAGGGCCAGAACACCATATATTTT
d_call: .; clone_size: .; cdr3_length: 14; v_call: TRBV18; j_call: TRBJ2-2; cdr3_aa: CASSPQGETGELFF; cdr3_nt: TGTGCCAGCTCTCCACAGGGAGAAACCGGGGAGCTGTTTTTT
d_call: .; clone_size: many; cdr3_length: 15; v_call: TRBV5-1; j_call: TRBJ2-1; cdr3_aa: CASSLAAGSYNEQFF; cdr3_nt: TGCGCCAGCAGCTTGGCGGCGGGGTCCTACAATGAGCAGTTCTTC
d_call: TRBD1; clone_size: .; cdr3_length: 14; v_call: TRBV7-2; j_call: TRBJ2-7; cdr3_aa: CASSIGTATYEQYF; cdr3_nt: TGTGCCAGCAGCATCGGGACAGCTACCTACGAGCAGTACTTC